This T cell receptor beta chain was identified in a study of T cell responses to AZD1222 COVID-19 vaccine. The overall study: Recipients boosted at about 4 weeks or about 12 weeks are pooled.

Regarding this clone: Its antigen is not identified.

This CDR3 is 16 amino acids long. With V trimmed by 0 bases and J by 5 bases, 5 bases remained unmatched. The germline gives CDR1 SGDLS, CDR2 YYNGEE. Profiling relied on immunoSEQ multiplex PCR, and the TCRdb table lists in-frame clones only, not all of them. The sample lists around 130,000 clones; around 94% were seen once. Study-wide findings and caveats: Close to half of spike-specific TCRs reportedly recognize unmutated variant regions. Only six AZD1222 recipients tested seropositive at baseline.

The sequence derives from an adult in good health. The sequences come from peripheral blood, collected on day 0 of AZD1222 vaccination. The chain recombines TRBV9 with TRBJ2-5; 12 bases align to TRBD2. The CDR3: CASSVVASGGVETQYF. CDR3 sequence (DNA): TGTGCCAGCAGCGTAGTGGCTAGCGGGGGGGTGGAGACCCAGTACTTC. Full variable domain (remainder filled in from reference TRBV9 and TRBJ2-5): DSGVTQTPKHLITATGQRVTLRCSPRSGDLSVYWYQQSLDQGLQFLIQYYNGEERAKGNILERFSAQQFPDLHSELNLSSLELGDSALYFCASSVVASGGVETQYFGPGTRLLVL.